This T cell receptor (beta chain) was sequenced for a study of Graves' ophthalmopathy and Graves' hyperthyroidism. RNA transcripts provided the template for amplifying TCR beta CDR3 regions. HTBI-primed RT-PCR formed the first round, and a multiplex PCR formed the second. TCRdb itself ran the multiplex PCR reads through MiXCR, one entry per CDR3 protein. The sample shows some 250,000 distinct CDR3 sequences, approximately 42% of them seen only once. General study findings and limits: Ophthalmopathy versus stable hyperthyroidism: 13-signature model gave around 90% sensitivity, 81.08% specificity. Most clonotypes expanded in thyroid above 0.001 frequency were present in blood too.

The V gene's germline CDR1 is SNHLY and CDR2 FYNNEI. The CDR3 is 16 residues long. Trimming removed 7 bases from V and 0 bases from J, with 15 bases in between. As regards this clonotype: Its specificity is not known.

The chain employs TRBV2 and TRBJ1-4; D perhaps matches TRBD1 (5 bases). The clonotype originates from an adult man with Graves' ophthalmopathy. Source material: peripheral blood. The CDR3: CASKAGSSPTNEKLFF. In nucleotides, the CDR3 is TGTGCCAGCAAAGCAGGGAGCTCCCCAACTAATGAAAAACTGTTTTTT.